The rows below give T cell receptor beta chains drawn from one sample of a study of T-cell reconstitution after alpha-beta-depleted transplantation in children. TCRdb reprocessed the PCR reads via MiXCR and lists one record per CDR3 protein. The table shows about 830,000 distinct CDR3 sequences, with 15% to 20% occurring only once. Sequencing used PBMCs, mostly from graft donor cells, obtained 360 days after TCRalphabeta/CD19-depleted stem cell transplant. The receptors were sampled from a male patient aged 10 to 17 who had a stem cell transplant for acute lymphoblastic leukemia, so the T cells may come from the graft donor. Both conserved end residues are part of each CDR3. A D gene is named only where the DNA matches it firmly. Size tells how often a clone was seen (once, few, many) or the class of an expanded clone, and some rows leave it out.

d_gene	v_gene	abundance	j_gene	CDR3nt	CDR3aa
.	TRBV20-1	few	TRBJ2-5	TGCAGTGCTAATATCCAGGGTCCCCAGTACTTC	CSANIQGPQYF
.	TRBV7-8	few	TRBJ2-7	TGTGCCAGCAGCGTTTCAGGGACCGCCCTCTCCTACGAGCAGTACTTC	CASSVSGTALSYEQYF
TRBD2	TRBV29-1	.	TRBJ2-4	TGCAGCGTCGGGACTAGCGGGAGGATGTTAGACATTCAGTACTTC	CSVGTSGRMLDIQYF
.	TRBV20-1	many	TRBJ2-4	TGCAGTGCTAGGGGCGCCGCAGGCCTTCGAATTCAGTACTTC	CSARGAAGLRIQYF
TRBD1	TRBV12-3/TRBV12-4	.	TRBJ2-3	TGTGCCAGCAGGCCGGGACAGAGCACAGATACGCAGTATTTT	CASRPGQSTDTQYF
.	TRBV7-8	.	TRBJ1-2	TGTGCCAGCAGCTGGAGATATCCCGGGATTTATGGCTACACCTTC	CASSWRYPGIYGYTF
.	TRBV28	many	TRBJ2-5	TGTGCCAGCAGTTTCCGGGGAGTCCAAGAGACCCAGTACTTC	CASSFRGVQETQYF
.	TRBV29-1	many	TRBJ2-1	TGCAGCGCCGGGACTCCGTACAATGAGCAGTTCTTC	CSAGTPYNEQFF
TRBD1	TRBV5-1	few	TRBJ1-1	TGCGCCAGCAGCTTGGGATCAGGGGGTAGCACTGAAGCTTTCTTT	CASSLGSGGSTEAFF
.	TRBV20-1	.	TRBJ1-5	TGCTGTGCTAGAGATCGGTTGGGGAGCAATCAGCCCCAGCATTTT	CCARDRLGSNQPQHF
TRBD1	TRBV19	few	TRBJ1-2	TGTGCCAGTAGTATCCCCGGGACAGGATCGTGGGGCTACACCTTC	CASSIPGTGSWGYTF
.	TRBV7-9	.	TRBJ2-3	TGTGCCAGCAGTTTAGGTCCTGGGTGGACAGATACGCAGTATTTT	CASSLGPGWTDTQYF
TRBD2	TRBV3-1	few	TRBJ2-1	TGTGCCAGCAGCCAAGGGCATTGGTATAGCGGGAGCTCCTACAATGAGCAGTTCTTC	CASSQGHWYSGSSYNEQFF
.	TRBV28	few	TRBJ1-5	TGTGCCACCGAGAGGGCAGGGGAACAGCCCCAGCATTTT	CATERAGEQPQHF
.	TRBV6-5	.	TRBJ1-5	TGTGCCAGCAGCCCCCTCAATCAGCCCCAGCATTTT	CASSPLNQPQHF
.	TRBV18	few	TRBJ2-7	TGTGCCAGCTCGCCTCGTCGCACAGGGACCTACGAGCAGTACTTC	CASSPRRTGTYEQYF
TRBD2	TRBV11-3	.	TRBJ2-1	TGTGCCAGCAGCTTCTCGCCCTTAGCGGGAGTTACAAACAATGAGCAGTTCTTC	CASSFSPLAGVTNNEQFF
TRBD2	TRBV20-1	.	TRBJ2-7	TGCAGTGCCGCCCTAGCGGGGGGGAACGAGCAGTACTTC	CSAALAGGNEQYF
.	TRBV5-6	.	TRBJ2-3	TGTGCCAGCAGCGTGACAGGCCCCCTCAATACGCAGTATTTT	CASSVTGPLNTQYF
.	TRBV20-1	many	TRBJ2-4	TGCAGTGCCCCGGAGACACGAGCCAAAAACATTCAGTACTTC	CSAPETRAKNIQYF
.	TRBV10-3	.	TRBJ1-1	TGTGCCATCAGTCGGTTGGCAGCTCCGGCTTTCTTT	CAISRLAAPAFF
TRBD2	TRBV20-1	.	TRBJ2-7	TGCAGTGCCGTAGCGGGAACCTCCTACGAGCAGTACTTC	CSAVAGTSYEQYF
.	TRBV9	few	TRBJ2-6	TGTGCCAGCAGCGTAGTCCCGGACGGAGTTTTTCTGGGGGCCAACGTCCTGACTTTC	CASSVVPDGVFLGANVLTF
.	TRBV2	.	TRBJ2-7	TGTGCCAGCAGTACCTCTCACACTCAACGAGCGGTCTACTACGAGCAGTACTTC	CASSTSHTQRAVYYEQYF
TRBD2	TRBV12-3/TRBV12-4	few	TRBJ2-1	TGTGCCAGCAGTTTTGCGGGAGCGGTAAATGAGCAGTTCTTC	CASSFAGAVNEQFF
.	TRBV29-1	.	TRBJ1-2	TGCAGCGTCGAACCCCAGGTTGGAGGCTACACCTTC	CSVEPQVGGYTF
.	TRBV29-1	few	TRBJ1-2	TGCAGCGTTGAAGACCGGAGCCTTAACTATGGCTACACCTTC	CSVEDRSLNYGYTF
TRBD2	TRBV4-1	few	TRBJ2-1	TGCGCCAGCAGCCAGATTAGCGGGAAATTCTACAATGAGCAGTTCTTC	CASSQISGKFYNEQFF
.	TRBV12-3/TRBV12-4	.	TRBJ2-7	TGTGCCAGCACCCTCCGGGGGATAGGCGAGCAGTACTTC	CASTLRGIGEQYF
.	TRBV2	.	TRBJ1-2	TGTGCCAGCATCCGGGAGTCTTTCTATGGCTACACCTTC	CASIRESFYGYTF
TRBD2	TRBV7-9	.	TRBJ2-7	TGTGCCAGCAGCTTAGCGCGGACTAGCGGGGCCTACGAGCAGTACTTC	CASSLARTSGAYEQYF
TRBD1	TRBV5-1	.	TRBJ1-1	TGCGCCAGCAGCTTGGGAGACAGGGGTGAAGCTTTCTTT	CASSLGDRGEAFF
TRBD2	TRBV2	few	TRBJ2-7	TGTGCCAGCCTTAAGCGGGAGGTCACCTACGAGCAGTACTTC	CASLKREVTYEQYF
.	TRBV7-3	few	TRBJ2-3	TGTGCCAGCAGCTTAATTGTGGGGGGCCTGGATACGCAGTATTTT	CASSLIVGGLDTQYF
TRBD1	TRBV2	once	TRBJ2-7	TGTGCCAGCAGTGGGGACAGGGGGCGGGATCTTTACGCCGAGCAGTACTTC	CASSGDRGRDLYAEQYF
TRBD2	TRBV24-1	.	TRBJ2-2	TGTGCCACCAGTGGGACTAGCGGGATATCCACCGGGGAGCTGTTTTTT	CATSGTSGISTGELFF
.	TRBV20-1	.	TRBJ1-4	TGCAGTGCTAGAGATGGTCACATCGGGACTAATGAAAAACTGTTTTTT	CSARDGHIGTNEKLFF
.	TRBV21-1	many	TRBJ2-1	TGTGCCAGCAGCAAAGTTCAAGGTGGAGGGTCCTACAATGAGCAGTTCTTC	CASSKVQGGGSYNEQFF
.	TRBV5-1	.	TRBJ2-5	TGCGCCAGCTGGGGGTCAGGTGAGACCCAGTACTTC	CASWGSGETQYF
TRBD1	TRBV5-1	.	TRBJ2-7	TGCGCCAGCAGGATACAGGGGCCTGACTACGAGCAGTACTTC	CASRIQGPDYEQYF
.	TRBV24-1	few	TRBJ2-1	TGTGCCACCAGTGATTTCTCCCCGGTGGGCAATGAGCAGTTCTTC	CATSDFSPVGNEQFF
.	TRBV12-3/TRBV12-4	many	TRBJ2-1	TGTGCCAGCAGTTCCCCCAGCTCCTACAATGAGCAGTTCTTC	CASSSPSSYNEQFF
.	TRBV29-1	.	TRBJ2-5	TGCAGCGTTGATCGGCCAATTTCTCAAGAGACCCAGTACTTC	CSVDRPISQETQYF
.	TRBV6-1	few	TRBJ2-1	TGTGCCAGCACCCGGAGCCAACACAATGAGCAGTTCTTC	CASTRSQHNEQFF
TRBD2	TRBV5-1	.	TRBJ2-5	TGCGCCAGCAGCACACGGACTAGCGGGATTCAAGAGACCCAGTACTTC	CASSTRTSGIQETQYF
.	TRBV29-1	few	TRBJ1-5	TGCAGCGCCCTAGGACAAAATTATCAGCCCCAGCATTTT	CSALGQNYQPQHF
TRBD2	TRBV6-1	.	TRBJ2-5	TGTGCCAGCAGGGGTCTGCGGGAGATTTTGTTGGGTATAGAGACCCAGTACTTC	CASRGLREILLGIETQYF
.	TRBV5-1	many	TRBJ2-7	TGCGCCAGCAGCTCGATGAGCTCCTACGAGCAGTACTTC	CASSSMSSYEQYF
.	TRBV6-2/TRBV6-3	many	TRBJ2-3	TGTGCCAGCAGTTACTCGCGAGGACGAACAGATACGCAGTATTTT	CASSYSRGRTDTQYF
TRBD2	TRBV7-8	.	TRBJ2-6	TGTGCCAGCAGCTTTCGATGGATGGGGGGGACTGGGGCCAACGTCCTGACTTTC	CASSFRWMGGTGANVLTF
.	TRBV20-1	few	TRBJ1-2	TGCAGTGCTAGAGGCGAGGCCAGGATGGACTATGGCTACACCTTC	CSARGEARMDYGYTF
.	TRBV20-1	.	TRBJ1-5	TGCAGTGCTACTTCCAGGGCACCCAATCAGCCCCAGCATTTT	CSATSRAPNQPQHF
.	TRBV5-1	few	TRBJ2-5	TGCGCCAGCAGCTTGGTGGGGGCTTCAGAGACCCAGTACTTC	CASSLVGASETQYF
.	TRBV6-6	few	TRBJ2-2	TGTGCCACCGGAGGGGGGGAGCTGTTTTTT	CATGGGELFF
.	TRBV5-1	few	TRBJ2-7	TGCGCCAGCAGCGCGACTCAATACGAGCAGTACTTC	CASSATQYEQYF
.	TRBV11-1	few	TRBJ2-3	TGTGCCAGCAGCTTCTTGGCGAGAACGCAGTATTTT	CASSFLARTQYF
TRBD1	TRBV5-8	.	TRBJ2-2	TGTGCCCTTGCCAGGGGAGACAGGGGGACTTTGGCCGGGGAGCTGTTTTTT	CALARGDRGTLAGELFF